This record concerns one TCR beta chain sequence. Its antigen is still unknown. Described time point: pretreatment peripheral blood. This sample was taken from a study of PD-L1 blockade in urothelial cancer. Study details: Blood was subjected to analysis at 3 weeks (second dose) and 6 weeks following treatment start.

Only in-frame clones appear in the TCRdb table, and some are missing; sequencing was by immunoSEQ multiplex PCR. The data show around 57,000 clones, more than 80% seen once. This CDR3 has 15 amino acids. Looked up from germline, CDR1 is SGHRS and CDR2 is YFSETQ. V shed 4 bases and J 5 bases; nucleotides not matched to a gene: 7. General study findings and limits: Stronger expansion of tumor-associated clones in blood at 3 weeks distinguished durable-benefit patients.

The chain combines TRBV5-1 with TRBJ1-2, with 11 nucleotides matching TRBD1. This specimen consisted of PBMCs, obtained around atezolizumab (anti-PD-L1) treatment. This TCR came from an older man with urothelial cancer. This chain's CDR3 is CASSPGQGVSYGYTF. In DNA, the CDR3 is TGCGCCAGCAGCCCGGGACAGGGGGTCTCTTATGGCTACACCTTC.